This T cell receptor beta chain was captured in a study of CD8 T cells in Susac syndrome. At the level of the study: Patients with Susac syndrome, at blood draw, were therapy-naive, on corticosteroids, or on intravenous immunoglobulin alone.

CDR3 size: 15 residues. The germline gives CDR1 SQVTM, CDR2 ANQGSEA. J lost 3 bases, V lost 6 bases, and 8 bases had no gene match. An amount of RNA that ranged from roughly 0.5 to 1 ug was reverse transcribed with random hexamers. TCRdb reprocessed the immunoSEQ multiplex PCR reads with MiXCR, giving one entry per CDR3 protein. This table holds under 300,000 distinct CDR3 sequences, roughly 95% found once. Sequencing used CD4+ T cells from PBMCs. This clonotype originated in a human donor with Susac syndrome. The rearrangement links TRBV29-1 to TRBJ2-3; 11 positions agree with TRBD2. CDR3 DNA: TGCAGCGTCGCCCTACTAGCGGGAGTAACAGATACGCAGTATTTT. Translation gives CSVALLAGVTDTQYF.